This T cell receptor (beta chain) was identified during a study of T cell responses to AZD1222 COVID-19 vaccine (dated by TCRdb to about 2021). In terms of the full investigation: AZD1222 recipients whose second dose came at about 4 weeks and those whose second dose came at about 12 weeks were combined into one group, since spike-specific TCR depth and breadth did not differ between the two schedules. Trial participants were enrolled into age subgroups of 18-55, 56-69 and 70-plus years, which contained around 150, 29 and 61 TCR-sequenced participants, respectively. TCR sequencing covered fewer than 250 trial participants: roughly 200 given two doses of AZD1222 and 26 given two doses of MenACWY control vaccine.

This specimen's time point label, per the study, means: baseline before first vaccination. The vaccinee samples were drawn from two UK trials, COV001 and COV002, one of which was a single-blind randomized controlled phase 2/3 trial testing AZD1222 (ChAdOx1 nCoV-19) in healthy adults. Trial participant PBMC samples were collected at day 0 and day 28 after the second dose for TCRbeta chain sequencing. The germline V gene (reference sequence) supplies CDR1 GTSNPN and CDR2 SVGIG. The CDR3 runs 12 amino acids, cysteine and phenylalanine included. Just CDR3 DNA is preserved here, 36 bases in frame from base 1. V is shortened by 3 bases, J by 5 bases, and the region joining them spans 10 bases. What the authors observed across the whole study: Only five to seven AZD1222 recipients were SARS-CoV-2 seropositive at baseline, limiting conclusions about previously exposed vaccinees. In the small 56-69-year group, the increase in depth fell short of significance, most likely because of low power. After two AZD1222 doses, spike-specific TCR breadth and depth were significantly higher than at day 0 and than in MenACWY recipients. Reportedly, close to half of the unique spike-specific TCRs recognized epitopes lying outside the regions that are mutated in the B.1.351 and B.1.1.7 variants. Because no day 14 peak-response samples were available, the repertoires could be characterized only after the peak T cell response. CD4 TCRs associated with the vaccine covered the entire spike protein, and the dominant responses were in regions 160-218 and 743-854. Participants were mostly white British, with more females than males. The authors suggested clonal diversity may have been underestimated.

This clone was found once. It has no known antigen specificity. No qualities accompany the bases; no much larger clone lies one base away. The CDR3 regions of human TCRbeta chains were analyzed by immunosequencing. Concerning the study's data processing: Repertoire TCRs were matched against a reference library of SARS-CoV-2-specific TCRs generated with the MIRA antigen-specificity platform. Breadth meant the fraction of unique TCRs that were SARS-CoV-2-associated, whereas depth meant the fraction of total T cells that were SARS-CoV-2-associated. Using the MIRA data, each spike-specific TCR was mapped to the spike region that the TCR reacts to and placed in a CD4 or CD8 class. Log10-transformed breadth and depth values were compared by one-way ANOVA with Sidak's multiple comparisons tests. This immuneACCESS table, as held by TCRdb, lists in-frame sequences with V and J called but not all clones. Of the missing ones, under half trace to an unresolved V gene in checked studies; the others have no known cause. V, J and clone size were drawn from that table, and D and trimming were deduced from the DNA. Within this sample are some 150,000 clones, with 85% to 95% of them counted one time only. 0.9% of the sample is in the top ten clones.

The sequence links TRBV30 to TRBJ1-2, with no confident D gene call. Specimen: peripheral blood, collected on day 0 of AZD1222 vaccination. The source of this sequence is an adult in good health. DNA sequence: TGTGCCTGGAGCAGTGGCGGATATGGCTACACCTTC. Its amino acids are CAWSSGGYGYTF. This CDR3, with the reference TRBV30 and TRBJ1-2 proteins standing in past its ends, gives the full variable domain SQTIHQWPATLVQPVGSPLSLECTVEGTSNPNLYWYRQAAGRGLQLLFYSVGIGQISSEVPQNLSASRPQDRQFILSSKKLLLSDSGFYLCAWSSGGYGYTFGSGTRLTVV.